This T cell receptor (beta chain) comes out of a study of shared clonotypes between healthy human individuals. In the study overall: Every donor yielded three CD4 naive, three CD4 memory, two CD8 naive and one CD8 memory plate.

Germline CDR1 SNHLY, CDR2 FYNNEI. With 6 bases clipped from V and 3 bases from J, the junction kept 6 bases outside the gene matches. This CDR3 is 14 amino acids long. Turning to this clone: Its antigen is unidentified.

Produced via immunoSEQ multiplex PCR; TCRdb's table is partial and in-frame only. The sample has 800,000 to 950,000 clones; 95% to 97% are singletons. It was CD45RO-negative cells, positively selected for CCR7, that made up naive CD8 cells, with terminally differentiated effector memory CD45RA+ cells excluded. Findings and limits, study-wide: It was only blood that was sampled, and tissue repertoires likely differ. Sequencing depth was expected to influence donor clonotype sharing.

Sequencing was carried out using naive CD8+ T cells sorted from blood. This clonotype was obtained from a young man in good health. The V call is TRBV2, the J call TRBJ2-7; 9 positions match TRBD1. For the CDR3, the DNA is TGTGCCAGCAGGGGGGGGACAGGGCGCTACGAGCAGTACTTC. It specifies CASRGGTGRYEQYF.